These T cell receptor beta chains were read from a single sample in a study of shared clonotypes between healthy human individuals. Profiled with immunoSEQ multiplex PCR; TCRdb holds only in-frame clones, not every one. Of nearly 500,000 clones listed, 75% to 85% are singletons. The sequencing sample was made of PBMCs. The receptors shown here come from a woman between 40 and 55 years old in good health. Some clones in this sample may be carry-over from other donors' samples. Each CDR3 is given with its conserved first and last residue.

v_gene: TRBV5-1
j_gene: TRBJ1-2
len: 15
CDR3aa: CASSLGPDRARGYTF

v_gene: TRBV6-1
j_gene: TRBJ2-7
len: 14
CDR3aa: CASSERDRGYEQYF

v_gene: TRBV7-8
j_gene: TRBJ1-3
len: 15
CDR3aa: CASRPQTGDGNTIYF

v_gene: TRBV10-3
j_gene: TRBJ1-2
len: 14
CDR3aa: CAISAGTGLNGYTF

v_gene: TRBV5-1
j_gene: TRBJ2-5
len: 16
CDR3aa: CASSLGTQDLVETQYF

v_gene: TRBV20-1
j_gene: TRBJ2-7
len: 11
CDR3aa: CSASGAYEQYF

v_gene: TRBV5-1
j_gene: TRBJ2-5
len: 15
CDR3aa: CASSRQKPGEETQYF

v_gene: TRBV19
j_gene: TRBJ1-1
len: 12
CDR3aa: CASSAPPGEAFF

v_gene: TRBV4-1
j_gene: TRBJ2-3
len: 15
CDR3aa: CASSFSGRSTDTQYF

v_gene: TRBV5-6
j_gene: TRBJ2-3
len: 14
CDR3aa: CASNLLDSTDTQYF

v_gene: TRBV29-1
j_gene: TRBJ2-7
len: 14
CDR3aa: CSVLYWTTSYEQYF

v_gene: TRBV23-1
j_gene: TRBJ2-2
len: 15
CDR3aa: CASTTQGKGTGELFF

v_gene: TRBV19
j_gene: TRBJ1-1
len: 12
CDR3aa: CASNTVNTEAFF

v_gene: TRBV5-6
j_gene: TRBJ1-1
len: 11
CDR3aa: CASSGYTEAFF

v_gene: TRBV7-2
j_gene: TRBJ2-7
len: 15
CDR3aa: CASSRRDRVISEQYF

v_gene: TRBV5-1
j_gene: TRBJ1-4
len: 15
CDR3aa: CASSLLAAENEKLFF

v_gene: TRBV19
j_gene: TRBJ1-4
len: 13
CDR3aa: CASRRGTNEKLFF

v_gene: TRBV5-1
j_gene: TRBJ2-7
len: 14
CDR3aa: CASSLQPDPGEQYF

v_gene: TRBV28
j_gene: TRBJ2-7
len: 14
CDR3aa: CASSLSGLAYEQYF

v_gene: TRBV7-6
j_gene: TRBJ2-7
len: 15
CDR3aa: CASSPGPDRALVQYF

v_gene: TRBV11-3
j_gene: TRBJ1-1
len: 15
CDR3aa: CASSSGTWGDTEAFF

v_gene: TRBV9
j_gene: TRBJ1-2
len: 14
CDR3aa: CASSVDQGGYGYTF

v_gene: TRBV5-1
j_gene: TRBJ2-1
len: 14
CDR3aa: CASSSTTGGNEQFF

v_gene: TRBV5-1
j_gene: TRBJ1-2
len: 15
CDR3aa: CASSLVGEADYGYTF

v_gene: TRBV25-1
j_gene: TRBJ2-1
len: 13
CDR3aa: CASSLEGHNEQFF

v_gene: TRBV5-4
j_gene: TRBJ2-5
len: 14
CDR3aa: CASSLGGGWETQYF

v_gene: TRBV7-2
j_gene: TRBJ2-5
len: 17
CDR3aa: CASSLSIASGTEETQYF

v_gene: TRBV21-1
j_gene: TRBJ2-3
len: 16
CDR3aa: CASSKETSGSPDTQYF

v_gene: TRBV6-6
j_gene: TRBJ2-1
len: 13
CDR3aa: CASSPRPAGRRFF

v_gene: TRBV28
j_gene: TRBJ2-1
len: 13
CDR3aa: CASSSGGNNEQFF

v_gene: TRBV18
j_gene: TRBJ2-5
len: 13
CDR3aa: CASSREGLETQYF

v_gene: TRBV30
j_gene: TRBJ2-1
len: 13
CDR3aa: CAWSVILTNEQFF

v_gene: TRBV6-5
j_gene: TRBJ1-1
len: 16
CDR3aa: CASSYGMHEMNTEAFF

v_gene: TRBV4-1
j_gene: TRBJ1-1
len: 14
CDR3aa: CASSHPGLNTEAFF

v_gene: TRBV4-2
j_gene: TRBJ1-2
len: 17
CDR3aa: CASSQDPGILRPYGYTF

v_gene: TRBV18
j_gene: TRBJ2-7
len: 15
CDR3aa: CASSPLGQGEHEQYF

v_gene: TRBV9
j_gene: TRBJ2-7
len: 13
CDR3aa: CASRCSPSYEQYF

v_gene: TRBV7-2
j_gene: TRBJ2-3
len: 14
CDR3aa: CASSLDRGLDTQYF

v_gene: TRBV16
j_gene: TRBJ2-7
len: 15
CDR3aa: CASSQTGAFSYEQYF

v_gene: TRBV7-7
j_gene: TRBJ2-5
len: 13
CDR3aa: CASSLAVGETQYF

v_gene: TRBV4-1
j_gene: TRBJ2-3
len: 17
CDR3aa: CASSQVPGTSSTDTQYF

v_gene: TRBV14
j_gene: TRBJ2-2
len: 15
CDR3aa: CASSSRAPGGGELFF

v_gene: TRBV5-1
j_gene: TRBJ2-2
len: 16
CDR3aa: CASSLALREYTGELFF

v_gene: TRBV6-1
j_gene: TRBJ1-5
len: 16
CDR3aa: CASSEIGTGGYQPQHF

v_gene: TRBV27
j_gene: TRBJ1-2
len: 15
CDR3aa: CASSFSGGAVGGYTF

v_gene: TRBV28
j_gene: TRBJ1-1
len: 15
CDR3aa: CASSTYGTVNTEAFF

v_gene: TRBV18
j_gene: TRBJ1-2
len: 15
CDR3aa: CASSPYTDRSYGYTF

v_gene: TRBV25-1
j_gene: TRBJ2-5
len: 13
CDR3aa: CASTTSGGETQYF

v_gene: TRBV10-1
j_gene: TRBJ2-1
len: 16
CDR3aa: CASSESTTSGTGEQFF

v_gene: TRBV5-4
j_gene: TRBJ2-2
len: 16
CDR3aa: CASSSQYSGRGGELFF